This is a list of T cell receptor beta chains from one sample in a study of cytomegalovirus exposure and HLA in healthy donors. Some clones are missing from TCRdb's copy, which holds only in-frame ones; the method was immunoSEQ multiplex PCR. The sample includes some 130,000 clones, just under 85% seen only once; the top ten take approximately 3%. Sequencing input: PBMCs. These receptors were collected from a boy between 2 and 15 years old in good health and CMV-seronegative. CDR3s include the opening cysteine and the closing phenylalanine or tryptophan. Fields, in order: D gene, J gene, V gene, clone size, CDR3 protein, CDR3 DNA. The D gene is left open where the match is weak. Size values are once, few and many counts, or a class for expanded clones, and some rows have none.

>.|TRBJ1-2|TRBV7-9|.
CASSLQGNYGYTF
TGTGCCAGCAGCTTACAGGGTAACTATGGCTACACCTTC
>.|TRBJ2-1|TRBV29-1|.
CSGKQGGVNEQFF
TGCAGCGGGAAACAGGGGGGGGTCAATGAGCAGTTCTTC
>.|TRBJ1-1|TRBV30|.
CAFMRVGRVNTEAFF
TGTGCCTTCATGAGGGTAGGGAGGGTGAACACTGAAGCTTTCTTT
>TRBD1|TRBJ1-4|TRBV6-1|.
CASSAYRGLNEKLFF
TGTGCCAGCAGTGCCTACAGGGGACTCAATGAAAAACTGTTTTTT
>TRBD1|TRBJ1-4|TRBV2|.
CASSPDRGSEKLFF
TGTGCCAGCAGCCCGGACAGGGGTTCCGAAAAACTGTTTTTT
>TRBD1|TRBJ2-3|TRBV29-1|.
CSVEMMQGEDTQYF
TGCAGCGTTGAAATGATGCAGGGGGAAGATACGCAGTATTTT
>TRBD1|TRBJ2-7|TRBV19|.
CASRPGQGAAYEQYF
TGTGCCAGTAGACCTGGACAGGGGGCAGCCTACGAGCAGTACTTC
>TRBD1|TRBJ2-5|TRBV29-1|.
CSVPDRGETQYF
TGCAGCGTTCCGGACAGGGGGGAGACCCAGTACTTC
>.|TRBJ1-1|TRBV5-1|once
CASSLLGGGTEAFF
TGCGCCAGCAGCTTGTTGGGAGGGGGCACTGAAGCTTTCTTT
>TRBD1|TRBJ2-6|TRBV4-2|.
CASSQGWDSFSGANVLTF
TGTGCCAGCAGCCAAGGTTGGGACAGTTTCTCTGGGGCCAACGTCCTGACTTTC
>.|TRBJ1-2|TRBV4-3|.
CASSPEGDRNYGYTF
TGCGCCAGCAGCCCCGAGGGGGACCGAAACTATGGCTACACCTTC
>TRBD2|TRBJ2-1|TRBV10-2|.
CASSRIAGGNEQFF
TGCGCCAGCTCGAGGATAGCGGGAGGAAATGAGCAGTTCTTC
>TRBD1|TRBJ1-1|TRBV6-5|.
CASSYSTGGSTEAFF
TGTGCCAGCAGTTACTCGACAGGGGGATCCACTGAAGCTTTCTTT
>.|TRBJ1-4|TRBV13|.
CASSLRVTEKLFF
TGTGCCAGCAGCCTGAGGGTAACAGAAAAACTGTTTTTT
>TRBD2|TRBJ2-3|TRBV7-3|.
CASSLGTSGGGTDTQYF
TGTGCCAGCAGCTTAGGGACTAGCGGGGGAGGAACAGATACGCAGTATTTT
>.|TRBJ2-6|TRBV5-1|.
CASSLAGNGANVLTF
TGCGCCAGCAGCTTGGCAGGGAATGGGGCCAACGTCCTGACTTTC
>.|TRBJ1-1|TRBV7-6|.
CASSFTENTEAFF
TGTGCCAGCAGCTTCACAGAGAACACTGAAGCTTTCTTT
>TRBD2|TRBJ2-5|TRBV27|once
CASSTTGTSPTETQYF
TGTGCCAGCAGTACCACCGGGACTAGCCCAACGGAGACCCAGTACTTC
>TRBD1|TRBJ1-2|TRBV15|.
CATSSPDRQGSTF
TGTGCCACCAGCAGCCCAGACCGACAGGGGAGCACCTTC
>.|TRBJ2-5|TRBV5-6|once
CASSQGRETQYF
TGTGCCAGCAGCCAGGGGAGAGAGACCCAGTACTTC
>.|TRBJ1-2|TRBV13|.
CASSFQGIDGYTF
TGTGCCAGCAGCTTCCAGGGGATAGATGGCTACACCTTC
>.|TRBJ1-1|TRBV30|.
CAWTSGPEAFF
TGTGCCTGGACCTCAGGCCCTGAAGCTTTCTTT
>.|TRBJ1-1|TRBV19|.
CASIAAGWTEAFF
TGTGCCAGTATCGCGGCGGGTTGGACTGAAGCTTTCTTT
>.|TRBJ1-1|TRBV19|.
CASSIAGGSTEAFF
TGTGCCAGTAGTATCGCGGGGGGGAGCACTGAAGCTTTCTTT
>.|TRBJ1-1|TRBV19|.
CASSINVRSTEAFF
TGTGCCAGTAGTATTAACGTCAGAAGCACTGAAGCTTTCTTT
>.|TRBJ1-1|TRBV5-1|.
CASSVTRGTSRSTEAFF
TGCGCCAGCAGCGTGACTCGGGGAACCTCGAGAAGCACTGAAGCTTTCTTT
>TRBD1|TRBJ2-7|TRBV19|.
CASSHRDRDEQYF
TGTGCCAGTAGTCACCGGGACAGGGACGAGCAGTACTTC
>.|TRBJ1-5|TRBV6-5|.
CASSYGNPQGGQPQHF
TGTGCCAGCAGTTACGGGAATCCCCAGGGAGGTCAGCCCCAGCATTTT
>TRBD2|TRBJ2-1|TRBV9|once
CASSSFLTGGPSNEQFF
TGTGCCAGCAGCTCTTTCCTGACGGGAGGGCCCTCGAATGAGCAGTTCTTC
>TRBD1|TRBJ1-1|TRBV5-1|.
CASSLSGDSEAFF
TGCGCCAGCAGCTTGAGTGGGGACAGTGAAGCTTTCTTT
>.|TRBJ1-3|TRBV6-1|once
CASSERQAPFSGNTIYF
TGTGCCAGCAGTGAAAGGCAGGCCCCCTTCTCCGGAAACACCATATATTTT
>TRBD1|TRBJ1-4|TRBV2|.
CASRRRQGPTHLATNEKLFF
TGTGCCAGCAGACGCCGACAGGGCCCCACCCACCTTGCAACTAATGAAAAACTGTTTTTT
>.|TRBJ2-7|TRBV19|.
CASSMAGTMTSYEQYF
TGTGCCAGTAGTATGGCCGGGACAATGACATCCTACGAGCAGTACTTC
>.|TRBJ2-2|TRBV7-3|.
CASSFDRLNTGELFF
TGTGCCAGCAGCTTTGACAGATTGAACACCGGGGAGCTGTTTTTT
>.|TRBJ1-5|TRBV19|.
CASSEQHNQPQHF
TGTGCCAGTAGTGAACAGCACAATCAGCCCCAGCATTTT
>.|TRBJ1-1|TRBV11-2|.
CASSPGGGVEAFF
TGTGCCAGCAGCCCGGGAGGAGGGGTTGAAGCTTTCTTT
>.|TRBJ2-7|TRBV4-3|.
CASSQNRGTALYEQYF
TGCGCCAGCAGCCAGAACCGGGGGACAGCTCTTTACGAGCAGTACTTC
>.|TRBJ1-1|TRBV5-1|.
CASSSRGAGEAFF
TGCGCCAGCAGCTCCCGGGGGGCGGGAGAAGCTTTCTTT
>.|TRBJ1-2|TRBV7-2|few
CASSLAIRGPGYGYTF
TGTGCCAGCAGCTTAGCAATCAGGGGTCCCGGGTATGGCTACACCTTC
>TRBD1|TRBJ1-2|TRBV30|.
CAGQGGWGYGYTF
TGTGCCGGACAGGGAGGATGGGGCTATGGCTACACCTTC
>TRBD1|TRBJ1-4|TRBV2|.
CASSRDRDDEKLFF
TGTGCCAGCAGCCGGGACAGGGATGATGAAAAACTGTTTTTT
>TRBD1|TRBJ2-4|TRBV4-1|.
CASNQRQGCKNIQYF
TGCGCCAGCAACCAAAGACAGGGTTGCAAAAACATTCAGTACTTC
>.|TRBJ1-3|TRBV10-3|.
CAISGSGTWIDTIYF
TGTGCCATCAGTGGAAGTGGGACATGGATAGACACCATATATTTT
>.|TRBJ2-1|TRBV11-3|.
CASSVARGGGGEQFF
TGTGCCAGCAGCGTGGCGCGGGGTGGGGGAGGTGAGCAGTTCTTC
>TRBD2|TRBJ2-1|TRBV5-1|.
CASSLVLGLAGVEQFF
TGCGCCAGCAGCTTGGTGTTAGGACTAGCGGGAGTTGAGCAGTTCTTC
>.|TRBJ1-2|TRBV6-6|.
CASSYGQVSHGYTF
TGTGCCAGCAGTTACGGGCAGGTCTCCCATGGCTACACCTTC
>.|TRBJ2-1|TRBV11-3|once
CASSSRLSSYNEQFF
TGTGCCAGCAGCTCGAGATTAAGCTCCTACAATGAGCAGTTCTTC
>TRBD1|TRBJ2-2|TRBV6-5|.
CASRTGTGDTGELFF
TGTGCCAGCAGGACCGGGACAGGGGACACCGGGGAGCTGTTTTTT
>.|TRBJ1-1|TRBV9|.
CASSAGGTEAFF
TGTGCCAGCAGCGCGGGGGGGACTGAAGCTTTCTTT
>.|TRBJ2-3|TRBV18|.
CASSPSKKAGVYF
TGTGCCAGCTCACCATCGAAGAAGGCAGGGGTGTATTTT
>.|TRBJ1-5|TRBV20-1|.
CSARTDQPQHF
TGCAGTGCTAGAACGGATCAGCCCCAGCATTTT
>TRBD1|TRBJ1-1|TRBV29-1|.
CSATTGRSTEAFF
TGCAGCGCCACGACAGGGCGGAGCACTGAAGCTTTCTTT